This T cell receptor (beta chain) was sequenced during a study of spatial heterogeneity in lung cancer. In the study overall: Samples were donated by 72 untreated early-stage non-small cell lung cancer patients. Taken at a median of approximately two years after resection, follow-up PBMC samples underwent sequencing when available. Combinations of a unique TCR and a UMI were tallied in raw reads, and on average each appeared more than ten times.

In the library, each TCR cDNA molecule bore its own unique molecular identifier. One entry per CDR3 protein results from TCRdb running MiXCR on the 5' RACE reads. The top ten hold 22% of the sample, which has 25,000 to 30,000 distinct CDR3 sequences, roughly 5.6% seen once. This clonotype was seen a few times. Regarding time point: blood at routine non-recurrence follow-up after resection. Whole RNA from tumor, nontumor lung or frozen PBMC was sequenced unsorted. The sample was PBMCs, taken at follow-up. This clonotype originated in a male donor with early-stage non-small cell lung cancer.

CDR3 coding DNA: TGTGCCAGCAGCTCCCCGTACGGGGCGGAGACCCAGTACTTC. Encoded protein: CASSSPYGAETQYF. The chain links TRBV7-6 to TRBJ2-5; D is possibly TRBD1 or TRBD2 (5 bases each). CDR1 is SGHVS and CDR2 is FNYEAQ in the germline V gene. V was pared by 4 bases and J by 5 bases, with 14 bases between. The CDR3 is 14 residues long. Using reference TRBV7-6 and TRBJ2-5 for the parts outside the CDR3, the full variable domain is GAGVSQSPRYKVTKRGQDVALRCDPISGHVSLYWYRQALGQGPEFLTYFNYEAQQDKSGLPNDRFSAERPEGSISTLTIQRTEQRDSAMYRCASSSPYGAETQYFGPGTRLLVL.